The source of this T cell receptor (beta chain) is a study of human T cells and chemical hapten exposure. Study summary: While the approximately 23-week study was under way, patients received diphenylcyclopropenone on the scalp every week. Findings and limits, study-wide: The presence of alopecia in the donors means their immune response may differ from healthy people's.

The length of the CDR3 is 13 residues. Germline values: CDR1 DFQATT, CDR2 SNEGSKA (reference sequence). The V end lost 6 bases, the J end lost 4 bases, and 15 bases lay between the germline ends. The sample holds many counts of this clonotype. The antigen is not known. TCRdb independently ran MiXCR on the RACE reads; one entry per CDR3 protein. The data hold 330,000 or so distinct CDR3 sequences, with more than 5% observed a single time. Documented time point: patch test 2, 6 weeks after DPC sensitization. Treatment defined: therapeutic diphenylcyclopropenone sensitization with weekly scalp DPC. This TCR was recovered from a woman between 18 and 29 years old with alopecia areata. Some clones in this sample may be carry-over from other donors' samples. This sample comprised whole blood, obtained in connection with sensitization to the hapten diphenylcyclopropenone (DPC). This chain uses TRBV20-1 with TRBJ1-1, with D tentatively TRBD1 (5 bases). The DNA for the CDR3 is TGCAGTGCCAGGGACGAAGCGGGCACTGAAGCTTTCTTT. Translation: CSARDEAGTEAFF.